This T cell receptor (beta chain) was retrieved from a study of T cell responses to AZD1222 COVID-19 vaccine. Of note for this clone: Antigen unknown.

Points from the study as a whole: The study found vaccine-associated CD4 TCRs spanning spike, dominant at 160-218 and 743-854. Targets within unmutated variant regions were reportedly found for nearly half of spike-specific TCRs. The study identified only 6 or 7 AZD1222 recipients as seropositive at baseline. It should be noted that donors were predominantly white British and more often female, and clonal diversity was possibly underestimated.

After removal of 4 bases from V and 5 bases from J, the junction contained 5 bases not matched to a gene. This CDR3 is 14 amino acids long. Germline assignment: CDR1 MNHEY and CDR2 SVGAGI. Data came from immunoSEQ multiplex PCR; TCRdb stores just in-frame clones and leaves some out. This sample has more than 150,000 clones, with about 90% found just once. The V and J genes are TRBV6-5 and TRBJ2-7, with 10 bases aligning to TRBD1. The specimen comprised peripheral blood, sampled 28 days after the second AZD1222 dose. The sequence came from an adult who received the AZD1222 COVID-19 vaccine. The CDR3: CASSSPGQGNEQYF. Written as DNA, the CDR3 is TGTGCCAGCAGTTCACCGGGACAGGGGAACGAGCAGTACTTC.